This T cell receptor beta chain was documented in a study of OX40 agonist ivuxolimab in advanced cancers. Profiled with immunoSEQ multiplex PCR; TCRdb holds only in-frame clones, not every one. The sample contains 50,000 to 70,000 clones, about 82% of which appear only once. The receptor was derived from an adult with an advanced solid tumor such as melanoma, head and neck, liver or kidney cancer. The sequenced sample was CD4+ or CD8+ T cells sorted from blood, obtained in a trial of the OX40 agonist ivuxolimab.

The CDR3 loop is CASSFQGKANYGYTF. The CDR3 DNA sequence: TGCGCCAGCAGCTTTCAGGGGAAAGCTAACTATGGCTACACCTTC. The chain joins TRBV5-1 to TRBJ1-2; perhaps TRBD1 as D (6 bases). V gave up 2 bases and J gave up 0 bases, with 11 bases separating them. This CDR3 comprises 15 residues. Per germline, CDR1 SGHRS and CDR2 YFSETQ.